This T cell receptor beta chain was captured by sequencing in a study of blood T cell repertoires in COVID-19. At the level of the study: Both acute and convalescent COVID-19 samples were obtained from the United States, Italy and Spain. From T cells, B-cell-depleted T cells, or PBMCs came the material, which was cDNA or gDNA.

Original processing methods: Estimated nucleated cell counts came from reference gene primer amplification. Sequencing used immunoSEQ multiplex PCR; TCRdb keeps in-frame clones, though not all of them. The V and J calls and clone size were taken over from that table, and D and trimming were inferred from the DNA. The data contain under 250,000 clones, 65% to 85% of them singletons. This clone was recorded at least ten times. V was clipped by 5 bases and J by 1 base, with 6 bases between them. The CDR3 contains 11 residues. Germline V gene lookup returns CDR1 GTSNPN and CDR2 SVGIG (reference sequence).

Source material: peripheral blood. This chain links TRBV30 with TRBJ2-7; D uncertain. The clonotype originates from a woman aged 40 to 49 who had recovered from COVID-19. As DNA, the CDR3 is TGTGCCTGGCAAATTTCCTACGAGCAGTACTTC. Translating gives CAWQISYEQYF.